A single sample is the source of the 8 T cell receptor beta chains below, sequenced in a study of OX40 agonist ivuxolimab in advanced cancers. TCRdb keeps only in-frame clones here, not all; method: immunoSEQ multiplex PCR. The sample lists about 55,000 clones, almost 90% occurring once. The sequences come from CD4+ or CD8+ T cells sorted from blood, collected in a trial of the OX40 agonist ivuxolimab. These receptors were collected from an adult with an advanced solid tumor such as melanoma, head and neck, liver or kidney cancer.

The chain links TRBV7-2 to TRBJ1-1, with 9 bases identical to TRBD1. Germline V gene lookup returns CDR1 SGHTA and CDR2 FQGNSA. The ends lost 5 bases at V and 6 bases at J; junction bases unmatched: 7. The CDR3 sequence is 14 residues long. The DNA of the CDR3 is TGTGCCAGCAGCGGGACAGGGAGAGTGGCTGAAGCTTTCTTT. Translating it yields CASSGTGRVAEAFF.

The CDR3 loop reads CASSQPPRELSSGNTIYF. The DNA of the CDR3 is TGCGCCAGCAGCCAACCTCCCCGAGAGCTAAGCTCTGGAAACACCATATATTTT. The chain couples TRBV4-1 to TRBJ1-3; D remains ambiguous. This CDR3 has 18 amino acids. Germline V CDR1 and CDR2: MGHRA, YSYEKL. Trimming removed 2 bases at V and 0 bases at J, with 17 bases between.

The chain employs TRBV2 and TRBJ1-5; 8 bases map to TRBD1. The V gene's germline CDR1 is SNHLY and CDR2 FYNNEI. This CDR3 comprises 17 residues. The J segment lost 4 bases and the V segment lost 2 bases, leaving 10 bases of the junction unmatched. This CDR3 is CASSEMWTGLRNQPQHF. CDR3 DNA sequence: TGTGCCAGCAGTGAAATGTGGACAGGGCTACGGAATCAGCCCCAGCATTTT.

This chain uses TRBV18 with TRBJ2-7; 10 bases map to TRBD2. The CDR3 has 16 amino acids. Germline-derived CDR1 and CDR2 are KGHSH and LQKENI. Germline trimming cut 3 bases from V and 4 bases from J; bases unmatched to any gene: 9. The CDR3 sequence is CASSPALAGALYEQYF. Written as DNA, the CDR3 is TGTGCCAGCTCACCGGCTCTAGCGGGAGCTTTGTACGAGCAGTACTTC.

The chain links TRBV7-9 to TRBJ2-5; TRBD2 matches at 9 bases. Germline loops: CDR1 SEHNR, CDR2 FQNEAQ (reference sequence). The CDR3 consists of 15 residues. The junction had 8 bases not matched to a gene; V was cut back by 8 bases and J by 1 base. The CDR3 sequence: CASVGSGSPQETQYF. CDR3 sequence (DNA): TGTGCCAGCGTGGGTAGCGGGAGTCCCCAAGAGACCCAGTACTTC.

This rearrangement joins TRBV6-1 to TRBJ2-5, with D uncertain. The germline CDR1 and CDR2 sequences are MNHNS and SASEGT. The CDR3 length is 12 residues. V was cut by 5 bases and J by 5 bases, with 9 bases left in between. In nucleotides, the CDR3 is TGTGCCAGCAGTCGCCCCCTGGAGACCCAGTACTTC. It codes for CASSRPLETQYF.

The genes are TRBV28 and TRBJ1-4, with unresolved D. Trimming pared 8 bases from V and 3 bases from J, leaving 10 bases between. There are 13 residues in the CDR3. CDR1 is MDHEN, CDR2 SYDVKM, per germline. The CDR3 DNA reads TGTGCCAGCTACCCCGGGGCTAATGAAAAACTGTTTTTT. This gives the protein CASYPGANEKLFF. The whole variable domain, filled in from reference TRBV28 and TRBJ1-4, reads DVKVTQSSRYLVKRTGEKVFLECVQDMDHENMFWYRQDPGLGLRLIYFSYDVKMKEKGDIPEGYSVSREKKERFSLILESASTNQTSMYLCASYPGANEKLFFGSGTQLSVL.

V is TRBV2 and J is TRBJ1-2; D is unresolved. This CDR3 region has 13 residues. CDR1 is SNHLY, CDR2 FYNNEI, per germline. Trimming took off 5 bases at V and 0 bases at J, with 7 bases between the two ends. The CDR3 is CASSTGANYGYTF. The CDR3 DNA reads TGTGCCAGCAGTACGGGAGCTAACTATGGCTACACCTTC.